Listed below are T cell receptor beta chains from one sample, sequenced in a study of shared clonotypes between healthy human individuals. Libraries were prepared by immunoSEQ multiplex PCR; TCRdb keeps only in-frame clonotypes and omits some of them. Of more than 2,000,000 clones listed, over 85% were seen once; the top ten hold roughly 0.14%. The sample consisted of naive CD4+ T cells sorted from blood. The receptors stem from a man between 18 and 29 years old in good health. The CDR3 runs from the conserved cysteine through the conserved F or W. Each record gives: D gene, clone size, J gene, V gene, CDR3 DNA, CDR3 protein. The D gene is left open where the match is weak. Not every row has a clone size; where given, it reads once, few, many or a size class.

NA | NA | TRBJ2-1 | TRBV7-3 | TGTGCCAGCAGCCGTCAAGGCGGACTTCTCTCCTACAATGAGCAGTTCTTC | CASSRQGGLLSYNEQFF
NA | NA | TRBJ1-1 | TRBV27 | TGTGCCAGCATGGCAAGGGTGGGCACTGAAGCTTTCTTT | CASMARVGTEAFF
NA | NA | TRBJ2-3 | TRBV6-1 | TGTGCCAGCAGTGAATCTACACCAAGCACAGATACGCAGTATTTT | CASSESTPSTDTQYF
NA | NA | TRBJ1-6 | TRBV2 | TGTGCCAGCAGCCCGAGGGGGGGCGTGAATTCACCCCTCCACTTT | CASSPRGGVNSPLHF
NA | NA | TRBJ1-3 | TRBV7-9 | TGTGCCAGCAGCCCCCGGTTATGGACTTCCGGAAACACCATATATTTT | CASSPRLWTSGNTIYF
NA | once | TRBJ2-7 | TRBV2 | TGTGCCAGCAGTGAAGGATACGAGCAGTACTTC | CASSEGYEQYF
TRBD1 | NA | TRBJ2-7 | TRBV11-1 | TGTGCCAGCAGCCCCCTACAGGGGACCTACGAGCAGTACTTC | CASSPLQGTYEQYF
NA | NA | TRBJ1-5 | TRBV7-2 | TGTGCCAGCAGCTTAGATAGTACCAGCTTGCAGCCCCAGCATTTT | CASSLDSTSLQPQHF
TRBD2 | NA | TRBJ2-7 | TRBV7-2 | TGTGCCAGCGCCCTTAGCGGGTGGGGGAGCTCCTACGAGCAGTACTTC | CASALSGWGSSYEQYF
NA | NA | TRBJ1-6 | TRBV6-5 | TGTGCCAGCAGTTACTCCATATCACAGGGACGCTCACCCCTCCACTTT | CASSYSISQGRSPLHF
NA | NA | TRBJ1-5 | TRBV6-1 | TGTGCCAGCGCCCAGTCTCAGCCCCAGCATTTT | CASAQSQPQHF
TRBD1 | once | TRBJ2-7 | TRBV7-2 | TGTGCCAGCAGCGCCCACGGGACAGGTACCTACGAGCAGTACTTC | CASSAHGTGTYEQYF
NA | few | TRBJ2-7 | TRBV2 | TGTGCCAGCAGTAAACAGGGTTACGAGCAGTACTTC | CASSKQGYEQYF
NA | NA | TRBJ1-3 | TRBV5-6 | TGTGCCAGCAGCTTGGGCAGGGTAACGGGAAACACCATATATTTT | CASSLGRVTGNTIYF
TRBD1 | NA | TRBJ1-3 | TRBV29-1 | TGCAGCGTTGAAGTAGGGGCAGGGGGCTGGGGAAACACCATATATTTT | CSVEVGAGGWGNTIYF
TRBD2 | NA | TRBJ2-3 | TRBV6-4 | TGTGCCAGCAGCCTAGCGGCCTACACAGATACGCAGTATTTT | CASSLAAYTDTQYF
NA | NA | TRBJ1-2 | TRBV7-2 | TGTGCCAGCAGCTTAGTCGCGGCATCTAACTATGGCTACACCTTC | CASSLVAASNYGYTF
TRBD1 | NA | TRBJ2-2 | TRBV10-3 | TGTGCCATCAGTCCTCAGGACAGGGGCACCGGGGAGCTGTTTTTT | CAISPQDRGTGELFF
TRBD2 | NA | TRBJ2-1 | TRBV19 | TGTGCCAGTAACAACGGTCTCACGGCCCCTGGCGGGAGGTCCTGGGATGAGCAGTTCTTC | CASNNGLTAPGGRSWDEQFF
NA | NA | TRBJ2-2 | TRBV21-1 | TGTGCCAGCAGCAATTTAGGACAGACGCACACCGGGGAGCTGTTTTTT | CASSNLGQTHTGELFF
NA | NA | TRBJ2-2 | TRBV10-2 | TGCGCCAGCAGTGAGAGTAACAGGTTCCACACCGGGGAGCTGTTTTTT | CASSESNRFHTGELFF
TRBD1 | NA | TRBJ1-1 | TRBV30 | TGTGCCTGGGGGGGAAGGACAGGGCTCGCTGAAGCTTTCTTT | CAWGGRTGLAEAFF
NA | NA | TRBJ1-5 | TRBV19 | TGTGCCAGTAGTATTGGAGGGGATGACCAGCCCCAGCATTTT | CASSIGGDDQPQHF
TRBD2 | NA | TRBJ2-7 | TRBV2 | TGTGCCAGCAGTCTTGGGACTAGCAGAAAATACTCCTACGAGCAGTACTTC | CASSLGTSRKYSYEQYF
NA | NA | TRBJ2-2 | TRBV6-5 | TGTGCCACCAAGGGGACGACCGGGGAGCTGTTTTTT | CATKGTTGELFF
TRBD1 | NA | TRBJ2-5 | TRBV6-5 | TGTGCCAGCAGCTATGGGACAGCAGGGGAGACCCAGTACTTC | CASSYGTAGETQYF
NA | NA | TRBJ1-5 | TRBV28 | TGTGCCAGCCACGACCGCGATCAGCCCCAGCATTTT | CASHDRDQPQHF
TRBD2 | NA | TRBJ2-6 | TRBV7-2 | TGTGCCAGCAGCTTAGGGGCCCGGGGGGGCTCTGGGGCCAACGTCCTGACTTTC | CASSLGARGGSGANVLTF
TRBD1 | NA | TRBJ1-1 | TRBV6-6 | TGTGCCAGCAGTTCCCAGGGGGCCACTGAAGCTTTCTTT | CASSSQGATEAFF
NA | NA | TRBJ2-7 | TRBV25-1 | TGTGCCAGCAGTGCTGCGTACGAGCAGTACTTC | CASSAAYEQYF
NA | NA | TRBJ2-1 | TRBV2 | TGTGCCAGCAGTGGGGCGGGTGAGCAGTTCTTC | CASSGAGEQFF
NA | once | TRBJ2-5 | TRBV19 | TGTGCCAGTAGCGCGTGGGCCGGTAGATTGCGAGAGACCCAGTACTTC | CASSAWAGRLRETQYF
NA | NA | TRBJ2-7 | TRBV21-1 | TGTGCCAGCAGCAGCAACAGGGGACGTGAGCAGTACTTC | CASSSNRGREQYF
NA | NA | TRBJ1-4 | TRBV19 | TGTGCCAGTAGTAAACATCTTAATGAAAAACTGTTTTTT | CASSKHLNEKLFF
NA | NA | TRBJ2-7 | TRBV5-6 | TGTGCCAGCAGCTTGGGGACGGCAACCTACGAGCAGTACTTC | CASSLGTATYEQYF
NA | NA | TRBJ2-7 | TRBV20-1 | TGCAGTGCTAGAGATAGTTCTCCCGCATACTTC | CSARDSSPAYF
TRBD1 | NA | TRBJ1-2 | TRBV27 | TGTGCCAGCAGTGCCGGACAGGGGGCGAACTATGGCTACACCTTC | CASSAGQGANYGYTF
NA | NA | TRBJ2-3 | TRBV18 | TGTGCCAGCTCACCGGTAGGGGCAGATACGCAGTATTTT | CASSPVGADTQYF
TRBD2 | NA | TRBJ2-2 | TRBV5-1 | TGCGCCAGCAGACCCGGGACTAGCTTAACCGGGGAGCTGTTTTTT | CASRPGTSLTGELFF
NA | NA | TRBJ2-5 | TRBV19 | TGTGCCAGTAGTATAGTTAGCGGTCGTCAAGAGACCCAGTACTTC | CASSIVSGRQETQYF
NA | NA | TRBJ2-7 | TRBV28 | TGTGCCAGCAGTTCCCCCGCCGGGACCAGACTTGACGAGCAGTACTTC | CASSSPAGTRLDEQYF
TRBD2 | NA | TRBJ2-7 | TRBV18 | TGTGCCAGCTCACGGGGTAGCGGGGGAACCTACGAGCAGTACTTC | CASSRGSGGTYEQYF
NA | NA | TRBJ2-4 | TRBV2 | TGTGCCAGCAGTGTGGCCCTAGCCAAAAACATTCAGTACTTC | CASSVALAKNIQYF
TRBD1 | NA | TRBJ1-3 | TRBV6-5 | TGTGCCAGCAGTGGGACAGGGGCTGGAAACACCATATATTTT | CASSGTGAGNTIYF
NA | NA | TRBJ1-6 | TRBV11-3 | TGTGCCAGCAGCGCCGGGACCTCCTATAATTCACCCCTCCACTTT | CASSAGTSYNSPLHF